Following are 13 T cell receptor beta chains from one sample sequenced in a study of T cells after posttransplantation cyclophosphamide. Sequencing used immunoSEQ multiplex PCR; TCRdb keeps in-frame clones, though not all of them. The sample presents thousands of clones, none singletons. A marrow graft followed busulfan-fludarabine conditioning, with cyclophosphamide on days +3 and +4. This specimen consisted of PBMCs, obtained after allogeneic stem cell transplant with posttransplant cyclophosphamide. These receptors originate from a male patient aged 60 to 75 who received an allogeneic stem cell transplant from a related donor, was CMV-positive, and had no GVHD. The graft donor may have contributed some T cells.

This clone was seen a few times. The chain employs TRBV15 and TRBJ2-7; TRBD1 matches at 7 bases. The CDR3 has 17 residues. Germline-derived CDR1 and CDR2 are LNHNV and YYDKDF (reference sequence). V lost 7 bases to trimming and J lost 0 bases; unmatched junction nucleotides: 15. In DNA form, the CDR3 reads TGTGCCACCACCGAGAGGGGGCCCGTTTACCTCTCCTACGAGCAGTACTTC. Translation gives CATTERGPVYLSYEQYF. The full variable domain, with the rest looked up from reference TRBV15 and TRBJ2-7, is DAMVIQNPRYQVTQFGKPVTLSCSQTLNHNVMYWYQQKSSQAPKLLFHYYDKDFNNEADTPDNFQSRRPNTSFCFLDIRSPGLGDTAMYLCATTERGPVYLSYEQYFGPGTRLTVT.

This clone was seen a few times. The rearrangement uses TRBV28 and TRBJ1-6, with 9 bases aligning to TRBD1. V lost 6 bases, J lost 10 bases, and 10 bases stayed unmatched. The CDR3 totals 15 residues. Germline values: CDR1 MDHEN, CDR2 SYDVKM. The CDR3 loop reads CASSLLTGGGSPLHF. The CDR3 DNA is TGTGCCAGCAGCCTACTGACAGGGGGGGGGTCACCCCTCCACTTT.

This clone was picked up many times. This chain joins TRBV7-2 and TRBJ2-1; weak D call: TRBD2 (7 bases). Per germline, CDR1 SGHTA and CDR2 FQGNSA. Trimming took off 5 bases at V and 5 bases at J, with 16 bases between the two ends. This CDR3 spans 15 amino acids. The CDR3 DNA follows: TGTGCCAGCAGCCAATGGGGCGGGGGCAACAATGAGCAGTTCTTC. Residues: CASSQWGGGNNEQFF.

This clone was seen at least ten times. CDR3 sequence: CASSPRQIENNSPLHF. CDR3 in DNA: TGCGCCAGCAGCCCCCGACAGATCGAGAATAATTCACCCCTCCACTTT. The rearrangement uses TRBV4-1 and TRBJ1-6; perhaps TRBD1 as D (5 bases). CDR1 and CDR2 from the germline V gene are MGHRA and YSYEKL. CDR3 length: 16 amino acids. Trimming shortened V by 4 bases and J by 5 bases, and 15 bases separated the two germline ends.

Many counts were recorded for this clone. The chain links TRBV6-1 to TRBJ1-2, with D possibly matching TRBD1 (5 bases). The V gene's germline CDR1 is MNHNS and CDR2 SASEGT. V was shortened by 6 bases and J by 3 bases, with 14 bases between the two germline ends. The CDR3 runs 14 residues. The CDR3 bases are TGTGCCAGCAGACCGACAGCCTTTTACTATGGCTACACCTTC. Translated, it gives CASRPTAFYYGYTF.

This clone came up many times. The rearrangement links TRBV7-8 to TRBJ1-5, with D possibly being TRBD1 (5 bases). Germline V CDR1 and CDR2: SGHVS, FQNEAQ. V lost 4 bases and J lost 4, with 20 bases in between. This CDR3 contains 17 residues. For the CDR3, the DNA is TGTGCCAGCAGCTCCCTCCGCCGGGGGGGTTCAAATCAGCCCCAGCATTTT. Its protein is CASSSLRRGGSNQPQHF.

The rearrangement uses TRBV9 and TRBJ1-1; 8 nucleotides match TRBD1. Per germline, CDR1 SGDLS and CDR2 YYNGEE. This CDR3 is built from 13 residues. Germline trimming cut 3 bases from V and 12 bases from J; bases unmatched to any gene: 10. Here the CDR3 reads CASSEEGRGLPFF. The CDR3 coding sequence is TGTGCCAGCAGCGAAGAGGGCAGGGGGCTTCCTTTCTTT.

At least ten counts were recorded for this clone. The chain links TRBV10-3 to TRBJ2-7; TRBD2 agrees at 14 bases. CDR1 ENHRY and CDR2 SYGVKD come from the germline V gene. The CDR3 loop spans 14 amino acids. V was pared by 0 bases and J by 9 bases, with 1 base of the junction left unmatched. CDR3 in amino acids: CAISESTSGGVQYF. CDR3 bases: TGTGCCATCAGTGAGTCGACTAGCGGGGGGGTGCAGTACTTC.

The sample holds many counts of this clone. The genes are TRBV9 and TRBJ2-2, with 8 bases matching TRBD2. Per the germline V gene, CDR1 is SGDLS and CDR2 is YYNGEE. The CDR3 sequence is 16 residues long. V was clipped by 4 bases and J by 4 bases; unmatched bases: 9. The CDR3 protein is CASSSPGGPGTGELFF. In nucleotides, the CDR3 is TGTGCCAGCAGCTCCCCGGGGGGGCCCGGCACCGGGGAGCTGTTTTTT.

This clone has a count of ten or more. This chain uses TRBV19 with TRBJ1-5; D uncertain. The CDR3 sequence is 16 residues long. Germline lookup yields CDR1 LNHDA and CDR2 SQIVND (reference sequence). V was trimmed by 0 bases and J by 0 bases, leaving 9 bases between them. Written as DNA, the CDR3 is TGTGCCAGTAGTATAGACGGTCGCGGTAGCAATCAGCCCCAGCATTTT. It codes for CASSIDGRGSNQPQHF.

The J gene is TRBJ1-2, the V gene TRBV2; the D is unclear. The CDR3 extends over 10 amino acids. V was cut by 7 bases and J by 8 bases, with 8 bases left in between. From germline, CDR1 is SNHLY and CDR2 FYNNEI. The DNA of the CDR3 is TGTGCCAGCAACGGGAGGGGCTACACCTTC. Its translation is CASNGRGYTF.

This clone came up many times. The chain is built from TRBV9 and TRBJ1-5, with a weak D call TRBD1 (6 bases). The CDR3 is made up of 15 amino acids. V was pared by 0 bases and J by 0 bases, with 7 bases between. CDR1 and CDR2 from the germline V gene are SGDLS and YYNGEE. CDR3 region: CASSVADSSNQPQHF. The CDR3, as DNA: TGTGCCAGCAGCGTAGCGGACAGTAGCAATCAGCCCCAGCATTTT.

This clone was picked up many times. The rearrangement joins TRBV12-5 to TRBJ1-5, with 7 nucleotides matching TRBD1. With 0 bases clipped from V and 5 bases from J, the junction kept 1 base outside the gene matches. The germline V gene encodes CDR1 LGHNT and CDR2 FRNRAP. The CDR3 contains 14 residues. The CDR3 DNA reads as TGTGCTAGTGGTTTGGTTCAGGGGGATCAGCCCCAGCATTTT. Amino acids: CASGLVQGDQPQHF.